The next 32 T cell receptor beta chains were all read from a single sample in a study of radiotherapy plus CTLA-4 blockade in lung cancer. Libraries were prepared by immunoSEQ multiplex PCR; TCRdb keeps only in-frame clonotypes and omits some of them. The sample lists some 27,000 clones, about 75% occurring once. Sample: peripheral blood, taken from a patient treated with radiotherapy plus ipilimumab. These receptors were obtained from a human donor with non-small cell lung cancer that progressed on radiotherapy plus ipilimumab.

The CDR3 protein is CASRHGLSTDTQYF. In nucleotides, the CDR3 is TGTGCCAGCAGACACGGACTGAGCACAGATACGCAGTATTTT. V is TRBV6-6 and J is TRBJ2-3, with D possibly TRBD2 on 5 matching bases. This CDR3 comprises 14 residues. Germline V gene lookup returns CDR1 MNHNY and CDR2 SVGAGI (reference sequence). Trimming took 6 bases from V and 0 from J, leaving 10 bases between them.

This clone was seen only a few times. This rearrangement joins TRBV5-8 to TRBJ2-7; D remains ambiguous. Germline CDR1 and CDR2: SGHTS and YDEGEE. The CDR3 runs 12 residues. V gave up 0 bases and J gave up 7 bases, with 8 bases separating them. CDR3 sequence reads: CASSLGQREQYF. The CDR3 DNA reads as TGTGCCAGCAGCTTGGGGCAGCGAGAGCAGTACTTC.

The V call is TRBV7-9, the J call TRBJ1-1; D is possibly TRBD1 (6 bases). Germline loops: CDR1 SEHNR, CDR2 FQNEAQ (reference sequence). V lost 5 bases, J lost 4 bases, and 17 bases lay in between. This CDR3 spans 15 amino acids. CDR3 in amino acids: CASSPRGGPRTEAFF. The DNA for the CDR3 is TGTGCCAGCAGCCCGCGGGGGGGGCCGCGCACTGAAGCTTTCTTT.

The chain is built from TRBV19 and TRBJ2-7; D may be TRBD2 (5 bases). This CDR3 has 13 residues. Germline V gene data show CDR1 as LNHDA and CDR2 as SQIVND (reference sequence). V shed 0 bases and J shed 2 bases, with 5 bases lying between them. The CDR3 coding sequence is TGTGCCAGTAGTATAGACGGGGCCTACGAGCAGTACTTC. Translation: CASSIDGAYEQYF.

This clone was picked up a small number of times. This chain uses TRBV2 with TRBJ2-1; the match to TRBD2 covers 10 bases. This CDR3 has 15 amino acids. V shed 4 bases and J 8 bases; nucleotides not matched to a gene: 8. Germline lookup yields CDR1 SNHLY and CDR2 FYNNEI. The CDR3: CASSGPSGSWDEQFF. The CDR3 DNA reads TGTGCCAGCAGTGGACCTAGCGGGAGTTGGGATGAGCAGTTCTTC. Variable domain in full (rest from reference TRBV2 and TRBJ2-1): EPEVTQTPSHQVTQMGQEVILRCVPISNHLYFYWYRQILGQKVEFLVSFYNNEISEKSEIFDDQFSVERPDGSNFTLKIRSTKLEDSAMYFCASSGPSGSWDEQFFGPGTRLTVL.

In DNA form, the CDR3 reads TGTGCCAGCAGCCCCCGGGAAACCACCAACTACGAGCAGTACTTC. This translates into CASSPRETTNYEQYF. The chain carries TRBV6-5 and TRBJ2-7; the D gene is possibly TRBD2 (5 bases). This CDR3 is 15 amino acids long. Trimming shortened V by 6 bases and J by 3 bases, and 18 bases separated the two germline ends. Per the germline V gene, CDR1 is MNHEY and CDR2 is SVGAGI.

Comments on this clone: Other DNA sequences in the sample encode the same CDR3. J is TRBJ2-3 and V is TRBV5-6; D gene unclear. Per the germline V gene, CDR1 is SGHDT and CDR2 is YYEEEE. The CDR3 is 13 residues long. V was trimmed by 0 bases and J by 2 bases, leaving 4 bases between them. The CDR3 DNA follows: TGTGCCAGCAGCTTGGGCTCCACAGATACGCAGTATTTT. Amino acid sequence: CASSLGSTDTQYF. Based on the CDR3 plus reference TRBV5-6 and TRBJ2-3, the full variable domain is DAGVTQSPTHLIKTRGQQVTLRCSPKSGHDTVSWYQQALGQGPQFIFQYYEEEERQRGNFPDRFSGHQFPNYSSELNVNALLLGDSALYLCASSLGSTDTQYFGPGTRLTVL.

The chain uses TRBV6-5 and TRBJ2-1, with D perhaps matching TRBD2 (6 bases). Germline V lookup: CDR1 MNHEY, CDR2 SVGAGI. Trimming took off 2 bases at V and 10 bases at J, with 12 bases between the two ends. This CDR3 region has 13 residues. CDR3 nucleotides: TGTGCCAGCAGTTACGGAGGGTCAGGCGAGCAGTTCTTC. This encodes CASSYGGSGEQFF.

The chain employs TRBV6-6 and TRBJ2-1; 11 bases map to TRBD2. V was pared by 5 bases and J by 4 bases, with 4 bases of the junction left unmatched. Germline V gives CDR1 MNHNY, CDR2 SVGAGI (reference sequence). CDR3 size: 15 residues. The CDR3 nucleotides read TGTGCCAGCAGTAAGGGACTAGCGGTTTACAATGAGCAGTTCTTC. Encoded protein: CASSKGLAVYNEQFF.

The rearrangement links TRBV28 to TRBJ1-2; D unresolved. There are 14 residues in the CDR3. Between the trimmed V and J ends, which lost 6 bases and 3 bases, there was a span of 14 bases. Per the germline V gene, CDR1 is MDHEN and CDR2 is SYDVKM. In DNA form, the CDR3 reads TGTGCCAGCAGCGGTTATCGAGAAGACTATGGCTACACCTTC. This sequence encodes CASSGYREDYGYTF.

The chain uses TRBV4-1 and TRBJ2-2, with a possible D match to TRBD2 (5 bases). In germline, CDR1 is MGHRA, CDR2 YSYEKL. This CDR3 comprises 15 residues. The V and J ends lost 1 base and 4 bases respectively, with 10 bases between them. CDR3 loop: CASSQGPGSTGELFF. The CDR3 DNA is TGCGCCAGCAGCCAAGGTCCGGGATCCACCGGGGAGCTGTTTTTT.

The chain links TRBV6-5 to TRBJ2-2; D is possibly TRBD1 (6 bases). The ends were cut back, 4 bases at V and 6 bases at J, with 12 bases in the middle. Germline V CDR1 and CDR2: MNHEY, SVGAGI. The length of the CDR3 is 14 residues. Written as DNA, the CDR3 is TGTGCCAGCAGTTGGGAACAGGGCTCCGGGGAGCTGTTTTTT. Residues: CASSWEQGSGELFF.

The chain joins TRBV4-1 to TRBJ1-6; 7 bases match TRBD1. The CDR3 runs 15 residues. The germline V gene has CDR1 MGHRA and CDR2 YSYEKL. V gave up 4 bases and J gave up 5 bases; unmatched junction bases: 5. In nucleotides, the CDR3 is TGCGCCAGCAGCCTATACGGACAGGATAATTCACCCCTCCACTTT. It translates to CASSLYGQDNSPLHF.

This rearrangement joins TRBV7-9 to TRBJ2-1, with 9 bases fitting TRBD1. V shed 5 bases and J 6 bases; nucleotides not matched to a gene: 2. Germline V CDR1 and CDR2: SEHNR, FQNEAQ (reference sequence). The CDR3 length is 13 residues. The DNA of the CDR3 is TGTGCCAGCAGCCCGGACAGGGGCAATGAGCAGTTCTTC. It specifies CASSPDRGNEQFF.

The chain is built from TRBV28 and TRBJ2-7, with 10 bases lining up with TRBD1. Germline loops: CDR1 MDHEN, CDR2 SYDVKM. J was trimmed by 0 bases and V by 6 bases; bases with no gene match: 5. The CDR3 spans 15 residues. The CDR3 bases are TGTGCCAGCAGGCAGACAGGGGGCGCCTCCTACGAGCAGTACTTC. Amino acid sequence: CASRQTGGASYEQYF.

CDR3 amino acids: CAWTGLAGGTTTDTQYF. For the CDR3, the DNA is TGTGCCTGGACGGGACTAGCGGGGGGTACTACAACAGATACGCAGTATTTT. V gene TRBV30 combines with J gene TRBJ2-3, with TRBD2 matching over 15 bases. Germline CDR1 GTSNPN, CDR2 SVGIG (reference sequence). V was pared by 4 bases and J by 3 bases, with 8 bases of the junction left unmatched. CDR3 length: 17 amino acids.

A note on this clone: The CDR3 end shows no conserved phenylalanine or tryptophan, and so a read error is likely. Because the CDR3's place on the DNA is in doubt, the DNA is left out and the CDR3 is given as listed by TCRdb. This rearrangement joins TRBV28 to TRBJ1-2. The CDR3 numbers 12 amino acids, ends counted. Germline-derived CDR1 and CDR2 are MDHEN and SYDVKM. The CDR3 loop is CASSLTGPASLL.

V usage is TRBV5-4 and J usage is TRBJ2-7; 7 nucleotides agree with TRBD1. This CDR3 is built from 15 residues. The V gene's germline CDR1 is SGHNT and CDR2 YYREEE (reference sequence). V was pared by 4 bases and J by 4 bases, with 11 bases of the junction left unmatched. In nucleotides, the CDR3 is TGTGCCAGCAGCCCGGTTGCAGGGACAGCTTACGAGCAGTACTTC. Translating it yields CASSPVAGTAYEQYF. The full variable domain, in which reference TRBV5-4 and TRBJ2-7 provide the parts outside the CDR3, is ETGVTQSPTHLIKTRGQQVTLRCSSQSGHNTVSWYQQALGQGPQFIFQYYREEENGRGNFPPRFSGLQFPNYSSELNVNALELDDSALYLCASSPVAGTAYEQYFGPGTRLTVT.

V and J are TRBV30 and TRBJ1-5; TRBD1 might be the D (5 bases). This CDR3 region has 13 residues. The V gene lost 5 bases and the J gene lost 0 bases, with 8 bases spanning the gap. In germline, CDR1 is GTSNPN, CDR2 SVGIG (reference sequence). As DNA, the CDR3 is TGTGCCTGGGCCGGGGGTAGCAATCAGCCCCAGCATTTT. It yields the protein CAWAGGSNQPQHF.

V usage is TRBV28 and J usage is TRBJ2-2; 7 bases map to TRBD1. Per germline, CDR1 MDHEN and CDR2 SYDVKM. After removal of 6 bases from V and 3 bases from J, the junction contained 10 bases not matched to a gene. The CDR3 extends over 16 amino acids. The CDR3 DNA reads TGTGCCAGCAGCCTGACAGGGTGGGGCGACACCGGGGAGCTGTTTTTT. This encodes CASSLTGWGDTGELFF.

The J gene is TRBJ2-2, the V gene TRBV5-5; D might be TRBD2 (6 bases). The CDR3 totals 14 residues. V lost 2 bases, J lost 6 bases, and 11 bases lay in between. Germline CDR1 reads SGHKS; CDR2 reads YYEKEE (reference sequence). The CDR3 region has the DNA TGTGCCAGCAGCTTCGGGAGTTTAGCCGGGGAGCTGTTTTTT. Translating it yields CASSFGSLAGELFF.

Details on this clone: The junction differs from germline at one of its ends, possibly a read error. The rearrangement joins TRBV2 to TRBJ2-7; D gene uncertain. Looked up from germline, CDR1 is SNHLY and CDR2 is FYNNEI. This CDR3 has 11 residues. This CDR3 reads CASSEVLRSRF. CDR3 in DNA: TGTGCCAGCAGTGAGGTTCTCCGGTCGCGTTTC.

The chain links TRBV7-2 to TRBJ2-7; D is undetermined. V lost 5 bases and J 0 bases, leaving 5 bases between the germline ends. The CDR3 runs 12 residues. Germline CDR1 and CDR2: SGHTA and FQGNSA. The CDR3 nucleotides are TGTGCCAGCAGCCCGTCCTCCTACGAGCAGTACTTC. Translating gives CASSPSSYEQYF.

This chain links TRBV29-1 with TRBJ2-3, with D possibly being TRBD1 or TRBD2 (5 bases each). Per germline, CDR1 SQVTM and CDR2 ANQGSEA. The CDR3 loop spans 15 amino acids. V lost 0 bases and J 0 bases, leaving 10 bases between the germline ends. CDR3 sequence reads: CSVEDRGRSTDTQYF. Here the CDR3 DNA reads TGCAGCGTTGAAGATCGGGGCAGAAGCACAGATACGCAGTATTTT.

This clone was observed a handful of times. This chain joins TRBV30 and TRBJ1-6; D perhaps matches TRBD1 (5 bases). Germline CDR1 GTSNPN, CDR2 SVGIG (reference sequence). Trimming shortened V by 0 bases and J by 8 bases, and 17 bases separated the two germline ends. The CDR3 is 16 residues long. CDR3 residues: CAWSVRSLLGDSPLHF. The DNA for the CDR3 is TGTGCCTGGAGTGTACGATCGTTGTTGGGGGATTCACCCCTCCACTTT.

The rearrangement links TRBV6-5 to TRBJ2-1; 9 nucleotides align to TRBD1. V was clipped by 4 bases and J by 12 bases; unmatched bases: 7. The CDR3 runs to 13 residues. Germline-derived CDR1 and CDR2 are MNHEY and SVGAGI. The CDR3 reads CASSWDRVNVQFF. In DNA, the CDR3 is TGTGCCAGCAGTTGGGACAGGGTGAACGTGCAGTTCTTC.

The V gene is TRBV7-6, the J gene TRBJ2-7; possibly TRBD1 for D (5 bases). The germline gives CDR1 SGHVS, CDR2 FNYEAQ. V lost 5 bases, J lost 3 bases, and 8 bases lay in between. The CDR3 is 12 residues long. CDR3 coding DNA: TGTGCCAGCAGCCCGGACAACTACGAGCAGTACTTC. This gives the protein CASSPDNYEQYF.

The chain couples TRBV23-1 to TRBJ2-2; TRBD1 agrees at 9 bases. TRBV23-1 has ORF status, its function being uncertain. J was trimmed by 5 bases and V by 5 bases; bases with no gene match: 12. The CDR3 covers 17 residues. The CDR3 loop reads CASSSLTGGTRTGELFF. CDR3 in DNA: TGCGCCAGCAGTTCTTTGACAGGGGGTACACGGACCGGGGAGCTGTTTTTT.

The chain recombines TRBV28 with TRBJ2-7; 8 nucleotides align to TRBD1. The germline gives CDR1 MDHEN, CDR2 SYDVKM. The CDR3 totals 18 residues. Germline trimming cut 5 bases from V and 4 bases from J; bases unmatched to any gene: 19. The CDR3 here is CASSPRSLGQGAMYEQYF. CDR3 bases: TGTGCCAGCAGTCCCCGATCGCTAGGGCAGGGGGCGATGTACGAGCAGTACTTC. The whole variable domain, filled in from reference TRBV28 and TRBJ2-7, reads DVKVTQSSRYLVKRTGEKVFLECVQDMDHENMFWYRQDPGLGLRLIYFSYDVKMKEKGDIPEGYSVSREKKERFSLILESASTNQTSMYLCASSPRSLGQGAMYEQYFGPGTRLTVT.

This chain links TRBV5-4 with TRBJ2-7; D not certain. The V end lost 4 bases, the J end lost 3 bases, and 14 bases lay between the germline ends. This CDR3 has 14 amino acids. Germline V gene lookup returns CDR1 SGHNT and CDR2 YYREEE (reference sequence). The CDR3 is CASSPSSASYEQYF. For the CDR3, the DNA is TGTGCCAGCAGCCCCTCGTCAGCCAGCTACGAGCAGTACTTC.

This clone was seen only a few times. This chain connects TRBV2 to TRBJ1-1; D unresolved. The V end was cut by 2 bases, the J end by 0 bases, with 10 bases between. The CDR3 has 15 residues. Germline V gene sequence: CDR1 SNHLY, CDR2 FYNNEI. CDR3 DNA: TGTGCCAGCAGTGAAAAGCAGTTCATGAACACTGAAGCTTTCTTT. As protein: CASSEKQFMNTEAFF.

CDR3: CASSYNTGELFF. In DNA form, the CDR3 reads TGTGCCAGCAGTTACAACACCGGGGAGCTGTTTTTT. The chain is built from TRBV6-5 and TRBJ2-2; D call uncertain. Germline V gene data show CDR1 as MNHEY and CDR2 as SVGAGI. The CDR3 is 12 residues long. Trimming took 2 bases from V and 2 from J, leaving 0 bases between them.